The 9 T cell receptor beta chains reported below all come from one sample, sequenced in a study of cytomegalovirus exposure and HLA in healthy donors. The primer mix had 60 Vbeta and 13 Jbeta primers. Clones were sequenced by immunoSEQ multiplex PCR, and TCRdb holds only the in-frame ones, with some missing. Of 90,000 to 130,000 clones in the sample, less than 85% were seen once. The sequenced sample was PBMCs. These receptors were collected from a man aged 25-45 years in good health and CMV-seropositive.

V is TRBV6-1 and J is TRBJ1-1; 8 nucleotides line up with TRBD1. V shed 8 bases and J 11 bases; nucleotides not matched to a gene: 10. The CDR3 is made up of 12 amino acids. The germline gives CDR1 MNHNS, CDR2 SASEGT. The CDR3 sequence is CASQDRASAAFF. DNA for the CDR3: TGTGCCAGCCAGGACAGGGCCTCAGCCGCTTTCTTT.

The chain employs TRBV6-1 and TRBJ1-2; the match to TRBD1 covers 7 bases. V shed 5 bases, J shed 0 bases, and the junction held 6 bases outside the gene matches. This CDR3 is 15 amino acids long. Germline CDR1 MNHNS, CDR2 SASEGT. The CDR3 DNA sequence: TGTGCCAGCAGTTCAGGGACAGTCGCTAACTATGGCTACACCTTC. It codes for CASSSGTVANYGYTF.

The chain has TRBV4-3 and TRBJ1-4; 8 bases fit TRBD1. Germline loops: CDR1 LGHNA, CDR2 YSLEER. J gave up 4 bases and V 0 bases, and 7 bases lay outside the gene matches. The CDR3 sequence is 17 residues long. In DNA, the CDR3 is TGCGCCAGCAGCCAAGAACTAATACAGGGGGGTAATGAAAAACTGTTTTTT. Encoded protein: CASSQELIQGGNEKLFF.

This clone was counted between two and nine times. V gene TRBV5-1 combines with J gene TRBJ2-3; 9 bases map to TRBD2. This CDR3 contains 17 residues. Germline V lookup: CDR1 SGHRS, CDR2 YFSETQ. V was pared by 0 bases and J by 4 bases, with 9 bases of the junction left unmatched. This CDR3 is CASSLVAAGGRADTQYF. CDR3 DNA sequence: TGCGCCAGCAGCTTGGTCGCGGCGGGGGGGCGGGCAGATACGCAGTATTTT.

V usage is TRBV7-2 and J usage is TRBJ2-4; D remains unclear. Deletions cut 5 bases from V and 4 bases from J, with 12 bases between. CDR1 and CDR2 from the germline V gene are SGHTA and FQGNSA. The CDR3 totals 14 residues. The CDR3 loop reads CASSPSAEKNIQYF. Written as DNA, the CDR3 is TGTGCCAGCAGCCCCAGCGCTGAGAAAAACATTCAGTACTTC.

V gene TRBV7-3 combines with J gene TRBJ1-1; D gene unclear. Trimming took 1 base from V and 3 from J, leaving 6 bases between them. The CDR3 consists of 13 residues. Germline CDR1 SGHTA, CDR2 FQGTGA. The CDR3 DNA reads TGTGCCAGCAGCTTAATCGGAGACACTGAAGCTTTCTTT. Translation: CASSLIGDTEAFF.

V and J are TRBV7-9 and TRBJ1-3; D might be TRBD1 (6 bases). V was shortened by 4 bases and J by 1 base, with 8 bases between the two germline ends. Germline V gene sequence: CDR1 SEHNR, CDR2 FQNEAQ (reference sequence). The CDR3 spans 14 residues. CDR3 nucleotides: TGTGCCAGCAGCTCCCAGGGGTCTGGAAACACCATATATTTT. This gives the protein CASSSQGSGNTIYF.

CDR3 in DNA: TGTGCCAGCAGCGTAGATGGGGGCAGCTATGGCTACACCTTC. Amino acid sequence: CASSVDGGSYGYTF. The J gene is TRBJ1-2, the V gene TRBV9; D may be TRBD1 (6 bases). Germline V CDR1 and CDR2: SGDLS, YYNGEE. V was clipped by 0 bases and J by 4 bases, with 10 bases between them. There are 14 residues in the CDR3.

The chain carries TRBV5-1 and TRBJ1-6; 7 nucleotides align to TRBD1. Germline CDR1 and CDR2: SGHRS and YFSETQ. This CDR3 comprises 13 residues. V trimming: 5 bases; J trimming: 5 bases; junction bases outside the gene matches: 1. This CDR3 is CASRGTDNSPLHF. As DNA, the CDR3 is TGCGCCAGCAGAGGGACAGATAATTCACCCCTCCACTTT.